This TCR beta chain is from a study of Graves' ophthalmopathy and Graves' hyperthyroidism. General study points: For separating ophthalmopathy from stable hyperthyroidism, a 13-signature model gave 85% to 90% sensitivity and 81.08% specificity. With 70.59% sensitivity and more than 72% specificity, the model predicted ophthalmopathy progression. Blood samples also showed most expanded thyroid clonotypes exceeding 0.001 frequency.

No donor had other autoimmune disease, uncontrolled infection, pregnancy or lactation. The study amplified TCR beta CDR3 regions using RNA transcripts. Second-round multiplex PCR came after a first-round RT-PCR that employed HTBI primers. TCRdb re-analysed the multiplex PCR reads in MiXCR, keeping a single row per CDR3 protein. This repertoire shows around 1,000,000 distinct CDR3 sequences, 35% to 45% found once; its top ten account for 11%. This clonotype was observed many times. The antigen is undetermined. This CDR3 has 14 residues. Trimming shortened V by 1 base and J by 5 bases, and 8 bases separated the two germline ends. CDR1 and CDR2 (germline): PRHDT, FYEKMQ (reference sequence).

Sequenced material: peripheral blood or thyroid tissue (not recorded which). The receptor comes from an adult man with Graves' hyperthyroidism. This chain uses TRBV13 with TRBJ1-4; no definite D call. CDR3 loop: CASSLESANEKLFF. The CDR3 coding sequence is TGTGCCAGCAGCTTAGAGTCTGCGAATGAAAAACTGTTTTTT. The full variable domain, completed using reference TRBV13 and TRBJ1-4, is AAGVIQSPRHLIKEKRETATLKCYPIPRHDTVYWYQQGPGQDPQFLISFYEKMQSDKGSIPDRFSAQQFSDYHSELNMSSLELGDSALYFCASSLESANEKLFFGSGTQLSVL.